This is a list of T cell receptor beta chains from one sample in a study of T cell responses to AZD1222 COVID-19 vaccine. Produced via immunoSEQ multiplex PCR; TCRdb's table is partial and in-frame only. Of 120,000 or so clones listed, about 88% are singletons. The sequencing here drew on peripheral blood, taken on day 0 of AZD1222 vaccination. These TCRs come from an adult in good health. The CDR3 runs from the conserved cysteine through the conserved F or W. The D gene is left open where the match is weak. Some rows have no size entry. The others give once, few or many, or a class for an expanded clone.

NA	TRBV6-2/TRBV6-3	TRBJ2-1	NA	TGTGCCAGCAGTCCCGGACTGGGGAATGAGCAGTTCTTC	CASSPGLGNEQFF
TRBD1	TRBV28	TRBJ1-5	NA	TGTGCCAGCAGTTGGGGTCCGGGACAGACTTCTTATAGCAATCAGCCCCAGCATTTT	CASSWGPGQTSYSNQPQHF
NA	TRBV6-5	TRBJ2-3	once	TGTGCCAGCAGTTACTTGGCCCGCGCAGATACGCAGTATTTT	CASSYLARADTQYF
NA	TRBV7-9	TRBJ1-6	NA	TGTGCCAGCAGCCAGGCGGTGGCCGGGGATTCACCCCTCCACTTT	CASSQAVAGDSPLHF
NA	TRBV25-1	TRBJ1-5	few	TGTGCCAGCAGTGGGACAGTTTCCAATCAGCCCCAGCATTTT	CASSGTVSNQPQHF
NA	TRBV6-5	TRBJ1-4	NA	TGTGCCAGCAGTTATAATGTTAACCGAGGTGAAAAACTGTTTTTT	CASSYNVNRGEKLFF
NA	TRBV6-5	TRBJ2-1	NA	TGTGCCAGCAGAGACCCCGGGACCCAGCAGTTCTTC	CASRDPGTQQFF
NA	TRBV4-3	TRBJ1-5	NA	TGCGCCAGCAGCCAAGATAGGGGCAATCAGCCCCAGCATTTT	CASSQDRGNQPQHF
NA	TRBV12-2	TRBJ2-1	NA	TGTGCAAGTCGCTCTCGGGTAGCGGGGTGTTCCAATGAGCAGTTCTTC	CASRSRVAGCSNEQFF
NA	TRBV3-1/TRBV3-2	TRBJ2-2	once	TGTGCCAGCAGCCAAGTGTCAGGGAACACCGGGGAGCTGTTTTTT	CASSQVSGNTGELFF
NA	TRBV5-1	TRBJ1-1	NA	TGCGCCAGCAGCTTGTGGGGCAACACTGAAGCTTTCTTT	CASSLWGNTEAFF
TRBD1	TRBV7-3	TRBJ1-6	NA	TGTGCCAGCAGCTTAGAAGCGACAGGGGGACGTTCACCCCTCCACTTT	CASSLEATGGRSPLHF
TRBD2	TRBV9	TRBJ2-7	NA	TGTGCCAGCAGCGCCGGGACTAGCTTCGACGAGCAGTACTTC	CASSAGTSFDEQYF
NA	TRBV7-9	TRBJ1-5	NA	TGTGCCAGCAGTCAGGAGGGCTTACAGCCCCAGCATTTT	CASSQEGLQPQHF
NA	TRBV19	TRBJ1-1	NA	TGTGCCAGTAGTAAAATCGGCCCAGGAAACACTGAAGCTTTCTTT	CASSKIGPGNTEAFF
NA	TRBV30	TRBJ1-6	NA	TGTGCCTGGAGTAGGCACGGATCACCCCTCCACTTT	CAWSRHGSPLHF
NA	TRBV6-2/TRBV6-3	TRBJ1-2	NA	TGTGCCAGCAGTTTCGGACAGAGGGGCTACACCTTC	CASSFGQRGYTF
TRBD1	TRBV5-6	TRBJ2-3	NA	TGTGCCAGCAGCCTGGGGACAGGCCTCAGCACAGATACGCAGTATTTT	CASSLGTGLSTDTQYF
NA	TRBV7-2	TRBJ2-7	NA	TGTGCCAGCAGCTTAGTATCGGGAGAGAATAACTACGAGCAGTACTTC	CASSLVSGENNYEQYF
NA	TRBV5-1	TRBJ1-6	NA	TGCGCCAGCAGCTTGGGTGGGGGAGCGGCACCCCTCCACTTT	CASSLGGGAAPLHF
TRBD2	TRBV11-2	TRBJ2-1	NA	TGTGCCAGCAGCACAACCGGGACTAGGGGGGTTAGTGAGCAGTTCTTC	CASSTTGTRGVSEQFF
NA	TRBV12-3/TRBV12-4	TRBJ1-2	NA	TGTGCCAGCAGTACGGACAGCCATGGCTACACCTTC	CASSTDSHGYTF
TRBD1	TRBV11-2	TRBJ1-1	NA	TGTGCCAGCAGCAAGACAGGGATCACTGAAGCTTTCTTT	CASSKTGITEAFF
TRBD2	TRBV5-1	TRBJ2-2	NA	TGCGCCAGCAGCTTGACTAGCGGTGGTACCGGGGAGCTGTTTTTT	CASSLTSGGTGELFF
TRBD1	TRBV10-3	TRBJ2-3	NA	TGTGCCATCAGTGAAATAACAGGGGCCAGCACAGATACGCAGTATTTT	CAISEITGASTDTQYF
NA	TRBV30	TRBJ1-1	NA	TGTGCCTGGAGTGGGGTACAGGGTTGGGTGCAAGCTTTCTTT	CAWSGVQGWVQAFF
NA	TRBV7-2	TRBJ1-4	NA	TGTGCCAGCAGCTTAGGCCCCCCCGGGACCCTAAATGAAAAACTGTTTTTT	CASSLGPPGTLNEKLFF
TRBD1	TRBV15	TRBJ2-7	NA	TGTGCCACCAGCAGAGGGGGACAGGACTACGAGCAGTACTTC	CATSRGGQDYEQYF
NA	TRBV3-1/TRBV3-2	TRBJ1-3	NA	TGTGCCAGCAGCCCAGGAGGCTACTCTGGAAACACCATATATTTT	CASSPGGYSGNTIYF
NA	TRBV6-5	TRBJ1-2	NA	TGTGCCAGCAGTTACGGTCGGGGCGGAGGCTACACCTTC	CASSYGRGGGYTF
NA	TRBV11-1	TRBJ1-2	NA	TGTGCCAGCACCAATAAAGAGGGCTATGGCTACACCTTC	CASTNKEGYGYTF
NA	TRBV27	TRBJ1-3	NA	TGTGCCAGCAGTTCGGGACGGATTGGAAACACCATATATTTT	CASSSGRIGNTIYF
TRBD1	TRBV7-2	TRBJ1-6	few	TGTGCCAGCAGCTTAGACAGGGGTAATTCACCCCTCCACTTT	CASSLDRGNSPLHF
NA	TRBV11-2	TRBJ1-2	NA	TGTGCCAGCAGCTTAGAGGGCCGTGCCATCTATGGCTACACCTTC	CASSLEGRAIYGYTF
TRBD2	TRBV2	TRBJ2-5	NA	TGTGCCGCGAAAGCCGGGACTAGCGGGGGCCCCCAGTACTTC	CAAKAGTSGGPQYF
NA	TRBV2	TRBJ1-5	NA	TGTGCCAGCAAGCGAGGTAGCAATCAGCCCCAGCATTTT	CASKRGSNQPQHF
NA	TRBV5-4	TRBJ2-5	NA	TGTGCCAGCAGCTTGGATGGGCCCAAGAGAGGGGAGACCCAGTACTTC	CASSLDGPKRGETQYF
TRBD2	TRBV7-2	TRBJ2-7	NA	TGTGCCAGCACCCCGTGGGCGACTAGCGGGAGTCAAAACGAGCAGTACTTC	CASTPWATSGSQNEQYF
TRBD1	TRBV10-3	TRBJ2-1	NA	TGTGCCATCAGCCCATGGGACAGGGAAAATGAGCAGTTCTTC	CAISPWDRENEQFF
TRBD1	TRBV6-5	TRBJ2-1	once	TGTGCCAGCAGCAAAGACAGGGGTGAGCAGTTCTTC	CASSKDRGEQFF
NA	TRBV2	TRBJ1-2	few	TGTGCCAGCAGTGAGTGGGGAGGGGACGGCTATGGCTACACCTTC	CASSEWGGDGYGYTF
NA	TRBV7-3	TRBJ1-1	once	TGTGCCAGCAGCTCCCAAGGGACACCTAACACTGAAGCTTTCTTT	CASSSQGTPNTEAFF
NA	TRBV5-1	TRBJ2-7	many	TGCGCCAGCAGCTTGGTTGGAGACGAGCAGTACTTC	CASSLVGDEQYF
NA	TRBV20-1	TRBJ1-2	NA	TGCAGTGCTAGTGTAACCGGGACGAGGAATGGCTACACCTTC	CSASVTGTRNGYTF
NA	TRBV9	TRBJ1-1	NA	TGTGCCAGCAGCGTCCGCTCCGAGGGGAGCACTGAAGCTTTCTTT	CASSVRSEGSTEAFF
NA	TRBV21-1	TRBJ2-3	NA	TGTGCCAGCAGCAATCTCCCGTATCGGCCGCGGGGATTCACAGATACGCAGTATTTT	CASSNLPYRPRGFTDTQYF
NA	TRBV18	TRBJ1-2	NA	TGTGCCAGCTCACTGGACACTTATGGCTACACCTTC	CASSLDTYGYTF
NA	TRBV4-2	TRBJ1-6	NA	TGTGCCAGCAGCCAAGATTCAGGCAGCTCACCCCTCCACTTT	CASSQDSGSSPLHF
NA	TRBV29-1	TRBJ2-5	NA	TGCAGCGTTTTCAACTTGGAGACCCAGTACTTC	CSVFNLETQYF
TRBD1	TRBV30	TRBJ1-6	once	TGTGCCTGGAGTGTAGGGGACAGGGTATCACCCCTCCACTTT	CAWSVGDRVSPLHF
NA	TRBV3-1/TRBV3-2	TRBJ1-1	NA	TGTGCCAGCAGCCAAGGCTTACGGGTCGGGACTGAAGCTTTCTTT	CASSQGLRVGTEAFF
TRBD1	TRBV11-2	TRBJ1-4	NA	TGTGCCAGCAGCTGGGGACAGGGGGATGAAAAACTGTTTTTT	CASSWGQGDEKLFF
TRBD1	TRBV4-1	TRBJ2-7	NA	TGCGCCAGCAGCCAAGCCCATCCGGGACAGACCTTCGCCGAGCAGTACTTC	CASSQAHPGQTFAEQYF
TRBD1	TRBV27	TRBJ2-2	NA	TGTGCCAGCAGTTTATCGGCGCCGGGACAGGGGGCCGGGGAGCTGTTTTTT	CASSLSAPGQGAGELFF
TRBD2	TRBV7-2	TRBJ2-2	NA	TGTGCCAGCAGCTGGGGACTAGCGGGCCTCAACACCGGGGAGCTGTTTTTT	CASSWGLAGLNTGELFF